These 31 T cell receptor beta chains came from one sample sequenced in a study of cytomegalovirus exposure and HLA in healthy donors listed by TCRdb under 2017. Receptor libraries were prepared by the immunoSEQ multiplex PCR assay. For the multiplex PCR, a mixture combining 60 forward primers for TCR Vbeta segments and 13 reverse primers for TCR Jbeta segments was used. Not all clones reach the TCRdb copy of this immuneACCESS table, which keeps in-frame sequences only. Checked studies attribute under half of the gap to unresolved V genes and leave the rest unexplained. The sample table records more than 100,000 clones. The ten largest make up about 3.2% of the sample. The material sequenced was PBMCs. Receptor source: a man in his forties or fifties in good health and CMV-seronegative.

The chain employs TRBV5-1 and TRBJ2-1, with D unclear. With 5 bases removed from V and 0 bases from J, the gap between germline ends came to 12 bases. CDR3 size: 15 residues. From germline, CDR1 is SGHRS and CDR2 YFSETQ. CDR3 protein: CASRLDLSSYNEQFF. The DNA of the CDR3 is TGCGCCAGCAGATTAGACTTGAGCTCCTACAATGAGCAGTTCTTC. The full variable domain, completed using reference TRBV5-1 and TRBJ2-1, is KAGVTQTPRYLIKTRGQQVTLSCSPISGHRSVSWYQQTPGQGLQFLFEYFSETQRNKGNFPGRFSGRQFSNSRSEMNVSTLELGDSALYLCASRLDLSSYNEQFFGPGTRLTVL.

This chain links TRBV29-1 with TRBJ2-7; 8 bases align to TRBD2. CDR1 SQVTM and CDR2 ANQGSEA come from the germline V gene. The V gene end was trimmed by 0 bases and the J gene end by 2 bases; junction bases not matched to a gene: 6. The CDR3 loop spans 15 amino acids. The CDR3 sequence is CSVEDSSGPPYEQYF. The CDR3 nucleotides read TGCAGCGTTGAAGACTCTAGCGGGCCACCCTACGAGCAGTACTTC.

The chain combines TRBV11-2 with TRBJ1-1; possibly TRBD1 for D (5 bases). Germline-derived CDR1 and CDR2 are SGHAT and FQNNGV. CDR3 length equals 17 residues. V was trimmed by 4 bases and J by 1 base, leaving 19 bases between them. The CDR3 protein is CASSSRPPTAANTEAFF. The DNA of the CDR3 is TGTGCCAGCAGCTCCCGGCCCCCGACAGCCGCGAACACTGAAGCTTTCTTT.

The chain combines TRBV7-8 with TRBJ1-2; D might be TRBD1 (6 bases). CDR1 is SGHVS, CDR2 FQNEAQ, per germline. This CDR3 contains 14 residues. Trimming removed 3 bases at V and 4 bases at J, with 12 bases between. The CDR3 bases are TGTGCCAGCAGCTTTGACGGACAGTTCTATGGCTACACCTTC. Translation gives CASSFDGQFYGYTF.

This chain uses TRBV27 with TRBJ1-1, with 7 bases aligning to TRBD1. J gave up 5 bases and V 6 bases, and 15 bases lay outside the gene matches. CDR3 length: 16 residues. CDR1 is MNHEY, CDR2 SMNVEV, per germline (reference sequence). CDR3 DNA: TGTGCCAGCAGCCGTATCCCAGGGACAGTAGCAACTGAAGCTTTCTTT. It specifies CASSRIPGTVATEAFF.

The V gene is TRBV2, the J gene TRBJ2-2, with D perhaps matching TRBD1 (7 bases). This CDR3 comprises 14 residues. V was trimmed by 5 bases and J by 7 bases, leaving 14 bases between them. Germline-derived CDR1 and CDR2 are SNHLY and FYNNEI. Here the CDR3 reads CASSLAGGFGELFF. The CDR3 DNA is TGTGCCAGCAGTCTGGCAGGGGGGTTCGGGGAGCTGTTTTTT.

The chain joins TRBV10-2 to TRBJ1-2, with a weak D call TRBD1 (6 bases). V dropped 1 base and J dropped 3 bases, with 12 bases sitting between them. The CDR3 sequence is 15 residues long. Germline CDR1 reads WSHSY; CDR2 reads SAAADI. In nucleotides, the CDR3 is TGCGCCAGCAGTGAGTTGGCAGGGGTGGACTATGGCTACACCTTC. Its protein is CASSELAGVDYGYTF.

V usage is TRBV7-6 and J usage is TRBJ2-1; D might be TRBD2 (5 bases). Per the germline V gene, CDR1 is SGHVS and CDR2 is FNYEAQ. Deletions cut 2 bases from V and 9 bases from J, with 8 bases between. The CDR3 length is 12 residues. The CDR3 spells CASSLNEGEQFF. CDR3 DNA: TGTGCCAGCAGCTTAAATGAGGGTGAGCAGTTCTTC.

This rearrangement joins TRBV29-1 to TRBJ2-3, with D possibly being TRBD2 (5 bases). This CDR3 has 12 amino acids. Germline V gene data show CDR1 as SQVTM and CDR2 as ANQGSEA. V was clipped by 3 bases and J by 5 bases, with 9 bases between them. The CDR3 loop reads CSVDLTRDTQYF. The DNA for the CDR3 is TGCAGCGTTGACTTAACTAGAGATACGCAGTATTTT.

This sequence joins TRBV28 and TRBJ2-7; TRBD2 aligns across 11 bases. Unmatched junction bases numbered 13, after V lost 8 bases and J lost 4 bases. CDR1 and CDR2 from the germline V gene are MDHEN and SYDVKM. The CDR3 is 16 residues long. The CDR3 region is CASAAYPGTSGYEQYF. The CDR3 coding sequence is TGTGCCAGCGCCGCTTACCCCGGGACTAGCGGATACGAGCAGTACTTC.

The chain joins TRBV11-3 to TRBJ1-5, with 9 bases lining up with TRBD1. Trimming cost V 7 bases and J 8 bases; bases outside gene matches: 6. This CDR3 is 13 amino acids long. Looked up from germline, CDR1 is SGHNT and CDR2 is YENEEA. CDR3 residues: CASTGQGRKPQHF. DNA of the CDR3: TGTGCCAGCACCGGACAGGGGCGGAAGCCCCAGCATTTT.

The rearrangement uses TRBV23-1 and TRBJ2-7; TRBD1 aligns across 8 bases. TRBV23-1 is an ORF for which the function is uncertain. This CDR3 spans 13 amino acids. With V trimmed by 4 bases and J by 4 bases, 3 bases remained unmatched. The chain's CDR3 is CASSRQGSYEQYF. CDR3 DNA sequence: TGCGCCAGCAGTCGACAGGGGTCATACGAGCAGTACTTC.

CDR3 region: CASSLNGSPRGETQYF. CDR3 sequence (DNA): TGTGCCAGCAGCTTGAACGGGAGCCCTCGCGGTGAGACCCAGTACTTC. The chain couples TRBV7-8 to TRBJ2-5; weak D call: TRBD2 (6 bases). Germline V gene data show CDR1 as SGHVS and CDR2 as FQNEAQ. The CDR3 is made up of 16 amino acids. The V and J ends lost 3 bases and 5 bases respectively, with 19 bases between them.

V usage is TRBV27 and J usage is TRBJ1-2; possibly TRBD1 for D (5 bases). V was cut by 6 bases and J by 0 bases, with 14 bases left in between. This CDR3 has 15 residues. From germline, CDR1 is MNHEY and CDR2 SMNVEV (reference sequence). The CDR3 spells CASSSEARANYGYTF. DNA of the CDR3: TGTGCCAGCAGCTCCGAGGCCAGGGCTAACTATGGCTACACCTTC.

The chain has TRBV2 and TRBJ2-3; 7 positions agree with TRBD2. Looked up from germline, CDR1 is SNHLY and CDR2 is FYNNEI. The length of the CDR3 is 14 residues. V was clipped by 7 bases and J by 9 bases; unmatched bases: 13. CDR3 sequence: CASTSLSLGGTQYF. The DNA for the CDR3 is TGTGCCAGCACGAGTCTTAGTTTGGGAGGGACGCAGTATTTT. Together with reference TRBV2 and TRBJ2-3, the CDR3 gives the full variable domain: EPEVTQTPSHQVTQMGQEVILRCVPISNHLYFYWYRQILGQKVEFLVSFYNNEISEKSEIFDDQFSVERPDGSNFTLKIRSTKLEDSAMYFCASTSLSLGGTQYFGPGTRLTVL.

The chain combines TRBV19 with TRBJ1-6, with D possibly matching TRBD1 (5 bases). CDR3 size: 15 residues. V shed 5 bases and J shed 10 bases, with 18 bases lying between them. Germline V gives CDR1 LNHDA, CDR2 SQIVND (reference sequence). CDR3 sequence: CASSRASGGGSPLHF. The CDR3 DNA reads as TGTGCCAGTAGTCGAGCCTCGGGGGGAGGATCACCCCTCCACTTT.

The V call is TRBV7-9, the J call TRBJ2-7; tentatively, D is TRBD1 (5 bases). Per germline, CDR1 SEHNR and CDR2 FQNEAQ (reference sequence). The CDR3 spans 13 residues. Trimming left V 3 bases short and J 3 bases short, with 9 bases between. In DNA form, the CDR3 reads TGTGCCAGCAGCTTGGGGCAGGACTACGAGCAGTACTTC. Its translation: CASSLGQDYEQYF.

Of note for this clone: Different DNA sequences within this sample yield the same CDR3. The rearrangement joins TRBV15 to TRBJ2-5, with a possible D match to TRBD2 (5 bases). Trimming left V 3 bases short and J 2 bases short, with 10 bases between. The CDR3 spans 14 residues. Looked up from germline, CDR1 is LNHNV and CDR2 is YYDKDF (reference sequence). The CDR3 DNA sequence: TGTGCCACCAGCAGGGACCGGGGACAAGAGACCCAGTACTTC. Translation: CATSRDRGQETQYF.

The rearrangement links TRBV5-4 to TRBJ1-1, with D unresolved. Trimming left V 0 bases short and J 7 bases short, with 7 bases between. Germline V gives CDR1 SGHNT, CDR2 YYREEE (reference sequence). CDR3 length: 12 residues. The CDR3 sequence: CASSLVSGEAFF. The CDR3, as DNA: TGTGCCAGCAGCTTGGTTTCGGGTGAAGCTTTCTTT.

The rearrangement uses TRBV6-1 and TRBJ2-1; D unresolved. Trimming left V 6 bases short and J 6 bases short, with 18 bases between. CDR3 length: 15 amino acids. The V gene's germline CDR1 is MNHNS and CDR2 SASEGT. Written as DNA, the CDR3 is TGTGCCAGCAGCCCCCGATCGGGTCGATCCAATGAGCAGTTCTTC. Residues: CASSPRSGRSNEQFF.

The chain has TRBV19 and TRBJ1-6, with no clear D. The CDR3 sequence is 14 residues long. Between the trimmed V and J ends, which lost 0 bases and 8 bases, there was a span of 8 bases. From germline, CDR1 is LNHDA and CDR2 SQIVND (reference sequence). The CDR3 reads CASSIDWLDSPLHF. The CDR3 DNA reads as TGTGCCAGTAGTATAGATTGGCTGGATTCACCCCTCCACTTT. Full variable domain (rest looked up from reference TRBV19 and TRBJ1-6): DGGITQSPKYLFRKEGQNVTLSCEQNLNHDAMYWYRQDPGQGLRLIYYSQIVNDFQKGDIAEGYSVSREKKESFPLTVTSAQKNPTAFYLCASSIDWLDSPLHFGNGTRLTVT.

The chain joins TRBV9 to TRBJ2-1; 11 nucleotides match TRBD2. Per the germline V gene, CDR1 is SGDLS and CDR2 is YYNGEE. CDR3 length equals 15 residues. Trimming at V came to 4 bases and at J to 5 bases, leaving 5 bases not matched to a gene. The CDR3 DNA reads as TGTGCCAGCAGCACCCGACTAGCGGGGCACAATGAGCAGTTCTTC. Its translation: CASSTRLAGHNEQFF.

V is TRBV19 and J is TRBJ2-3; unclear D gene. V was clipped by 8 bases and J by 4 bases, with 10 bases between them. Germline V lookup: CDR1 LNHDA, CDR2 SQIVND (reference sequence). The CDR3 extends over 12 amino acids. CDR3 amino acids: CASGVEADTQYF. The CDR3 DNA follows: TGTGCCAGTGGCGTAGAGGCAGATACGCAGTATTTT.

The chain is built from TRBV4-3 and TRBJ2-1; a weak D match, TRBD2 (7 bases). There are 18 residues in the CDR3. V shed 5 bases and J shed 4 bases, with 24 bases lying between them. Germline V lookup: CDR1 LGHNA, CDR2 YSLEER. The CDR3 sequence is CASSKRPGGHTTYNEQFF. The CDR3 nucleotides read TGCGCCAGCAGCAAACGACCGGGGGGCCATACGACGTACAATGAGCAGTTCTTC.

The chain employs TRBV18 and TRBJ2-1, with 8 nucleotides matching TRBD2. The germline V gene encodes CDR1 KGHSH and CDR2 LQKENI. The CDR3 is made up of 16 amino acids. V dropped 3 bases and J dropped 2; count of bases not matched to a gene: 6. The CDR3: CASSPREGTTYNEQFF. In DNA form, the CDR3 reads TGTGCCAGCTCACCCCGGGAGGGGACAACCTACAATGAGCAGTTCTTC.

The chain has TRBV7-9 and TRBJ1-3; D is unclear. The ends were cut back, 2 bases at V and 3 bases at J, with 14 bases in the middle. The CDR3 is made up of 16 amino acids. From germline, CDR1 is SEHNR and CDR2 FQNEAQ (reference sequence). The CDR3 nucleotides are TGTGCCAGCAGCTTACGGTCGGGGTCTTTTGGAAACACCATATATTTT. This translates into CASSLRSGSFGNTIYF.

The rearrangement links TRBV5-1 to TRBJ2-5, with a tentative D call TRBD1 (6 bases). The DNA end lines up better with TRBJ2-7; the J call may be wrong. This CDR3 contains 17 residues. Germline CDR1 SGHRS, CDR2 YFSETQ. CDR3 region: CASSPPSLGAASYEQYF. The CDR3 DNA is TGCGCCAGCAGCCCCCCCAGTTTGGGGGCCGCGTCCTACGAGCAGTACTTC.

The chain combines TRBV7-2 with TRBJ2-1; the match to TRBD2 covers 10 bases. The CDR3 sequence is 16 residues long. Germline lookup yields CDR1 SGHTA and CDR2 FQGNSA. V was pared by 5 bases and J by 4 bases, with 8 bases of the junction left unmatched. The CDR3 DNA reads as TGTGCCAGCAGCCCCGTTAGCGGGGGGTCGTACAATGAGCAGTTCTTC. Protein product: CASSPVSGGSYNEQFF.

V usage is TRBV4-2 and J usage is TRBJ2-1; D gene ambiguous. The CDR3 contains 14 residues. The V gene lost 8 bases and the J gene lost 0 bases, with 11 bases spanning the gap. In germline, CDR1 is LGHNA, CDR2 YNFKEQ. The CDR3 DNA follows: TGTGCCAGCGGTCAACCTAGCTCCTACAATGAGCAGTTCTTC. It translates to CASGQPSSYNEQFF.

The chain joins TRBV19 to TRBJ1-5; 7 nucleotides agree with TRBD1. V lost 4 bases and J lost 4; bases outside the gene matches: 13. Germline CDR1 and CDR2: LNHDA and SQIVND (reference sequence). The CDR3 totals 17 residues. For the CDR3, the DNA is TGTGCCAGTAGTAAAAACAGGGGCGCGAGGAAGAATCAGCCCCAGCATTTT. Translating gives CASSKNRGARKNQPQHF.

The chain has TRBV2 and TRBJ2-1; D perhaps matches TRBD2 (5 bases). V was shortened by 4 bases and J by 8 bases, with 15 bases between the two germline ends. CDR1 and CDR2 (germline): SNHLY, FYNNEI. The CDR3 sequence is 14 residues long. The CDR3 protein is CASSVLVNPHEQFF. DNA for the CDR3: TGTGCCAGCAGTGTACTAGTTAATCCCCATGAGCAGTTCTTC. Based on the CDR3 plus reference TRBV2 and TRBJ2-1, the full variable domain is EPEVTQTPSHQVTQMGQEVILRCVPISNHLYFYWYRQILGQKVEFLVSFYNNEISEKSEIFDDQFSVERPDGSNFTLKIRSTKLEDSAMYFCASSVLVNPHEQFFGPGTRLTVL.